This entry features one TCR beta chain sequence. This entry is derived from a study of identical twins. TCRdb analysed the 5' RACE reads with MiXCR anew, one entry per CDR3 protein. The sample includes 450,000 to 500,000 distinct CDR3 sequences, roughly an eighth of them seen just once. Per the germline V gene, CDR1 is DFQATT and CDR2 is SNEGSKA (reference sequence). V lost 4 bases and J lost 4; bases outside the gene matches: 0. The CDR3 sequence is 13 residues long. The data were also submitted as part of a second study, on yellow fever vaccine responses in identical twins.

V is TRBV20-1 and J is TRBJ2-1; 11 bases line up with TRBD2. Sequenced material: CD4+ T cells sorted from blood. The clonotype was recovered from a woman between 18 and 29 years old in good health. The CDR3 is CSATSGGYNEQFF. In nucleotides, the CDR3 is TGCAGTGCTACTAGCGGGGGGTACAATGAGCAGTTCTTC.